This TCR beta chain comes out of a study of regulatory T cells in long-lasting Graves disease. Documented time point: newly diagnosed GD, antithyroid drugs for less than 3 months. There was RNA extracted from PBMCs, and the TCR library was made from it. To make TCR beta libraries, researchers used iRepertoire HTBI primers and Arm-PCR of CDR3 regions. TCRdb independently ran MiXCR on the multiplex PCR reads; one entry per CDR3 protein. The table lists about 440,000 distinct CDR3 sequences, about 15% of them singletons. Germline trimming cut 5 bases from V and 7 bases from J; bases unmatched to any gene: 7. The germline CDR1 and CDR2 sequences are SNHLY and FYNNEI. This CDR3 region has 16 residues. There are many counts of this clonotype. In addition, the sample was reused for a study of T cells in Graves' hyperthyroidism and ophthalmopathy.

The receptor was isolated from a woman between 25 and 40 years old with Graves disease. This specimen was peripheral blood mononuclear cells (PBMCs), taken at new diagnosis, from a patient treated with antithyroid drugs. V usage is TRBV2 and J usage is TRBJ2-1, with 14 bases fitting TRBD2. In nucleotides, the CDR3 is TGTGCCAGCAGTTCGACTAGCGGGAGGGCCCCAAATGAGCAGTTCTTC. This sequence encodes CASSSTSGRAPNEQFF.